The 8 T cell receptor beta chains in this list originate from one sample, sequenced in a study of regulatory T cells in long-lasting Graves disease. The time point was: persistent/refractory GD, antithyroid drugs over 5 years with positive TRAb. The TCR library was made from RNA that had been extracted from PBMCs in TRIzol. Assembly of TCR beta libraries relied on iRepertoire HTBI primers together with Arm-PCR of CDR3 regions. TCRdb ran MiXCR on the multiplex PCR reads and lists one entry per CDR3 protein. The sample lists 400,000 to 500,000 distinct CDR3 sequences; around a fifth were seen once. The source was peripheral blood mononuclear cells (PBMCs), collected when the disease was refractory, from a patient treated with antithyroid drugs. The receptors here all came from a female donor with Graves disease.

CDR3 nucleotides: TGTGCCAGCAGCTTCTCCGCCAGGGAAGGGGTAGCTTTCTTT. This sequence encodes CASSFSAREGVAFF. This chain links TRBV11-1 with TRBJ1-1, with D possibly being TRBD1 (5 bases). V was cut by 3 bases and J by 10 bases, with 18 bases left in between. CDR3 size: 14 residues. Germline CDR1 and CDR2: SGHAT and FQDESV (reference sequence).

This clonotype appeared many times. The chain carries TRBV5-1 and TRBJ2-7; the match to TRBD2 covers 8 bases. Germline V gene sequence: CDR1 SGHRS, CDR2 YFSETQ. The CDR3 totals 15 residues. V lost 5 bases and J lost 2; bases outside the gene matches: 9. In nucleotides, the CDR3 is TGCGCCAGCAGTGATGGACTAGCCGTCACCTACGAGCAGTACTTC. Residues: CASSDGLAVTYEQYF.

The rearrangement joins TRBV5-1 to TRBJ2-7, with D uncertain. The CDR3 spans 13 residues. The V and J ends lost 0 bases and 9 bases respectively, with 13 bases between them. Germline V gives CDR1 SGHRS, CDR2 YFSETQ. The CDR3 sequence: CASSLAGFSTQYF. The CDR3 region has the DNA TGCGCCAGCAGCTTGGCCGGGTTCTCGACGCAGTACTTC.

This clonotype appeared many times. The rearrangement uses TRBV28 and TRBJ2-7; TRBD1 agrees at 10 bases. Looked up from germline, CDR1 is MDHEN and CDR2 is SYDVKM. J was trimmed by 6 bases and V by 5 bases; bases with no gene match: 4. This CDR3 has 13 amino acids. CDR3 sequence (DNA): TGTGCCAGCAGTCCGGGACAGGGGATCGAGCAGTACTTC. Protein sequence: CASSPGQGIEQYF.

At least ten counts were recorded for this clonotype. The V call is TRBV7-2, the J call TRBJ2-5, with D unclear. V was shortened by 5 bases and J by 1 base, with 17 bases between the two germline ends. The CDR3 contains 16 residues. Germline assignment: CDR1 SGHTA and CDR2 FQGNSA. The CDR3 sequence is CASSRERSLVQETQYF. CDR3 sequence (DNA): TGTGCCAGCAGCCGTGAAAGGAGCCTAGTCCAAGAGACCCAGTACTTC.

This chain connects TRBV7-9 to TRBJ1-1; D is unclear. V was trimmed by 5 bases and J by 4 bases, leaving 11 bases between them. Germline values: CDR1 SEHNR, CDR2 FQNEAQ (reference sequence). The CDR3 has 13 residues. CDR3 residues: CASSGIGRTEAFF. CDR3 DNA sequence: TGTGCCAGCAGCGGGATCGGTCGCACTGAAGCTTTCTTT.

The CDR3 spells CASSPPRGHDYGYTF. In DNA, the CDR3 is TGTGCCAGCTCACCACCGAGGGGGCATGACTATGGCTACACCTTC. The chain is built from TRBV18 and TRBJ1-2, with 7 bases aligning to TRBD1. The germline V gene has CDR1 KGHSH and CDR2 LQKENI. CDR3 length: 15 amino acids. Germline trimming cut 0 bases from V and 3 bases from J; bases unmatched to any gene: 4.

This clonotype was seen repeatedly, ten times or more. The genes are TRBV15 and TRBJ2-5; TRBD1 agrees at 8 bases. CDR3 length: 15 residues. Germline CDR1 is LNHNV and CDR2 is YYDKDF (reference sequence). Trimming took 1 base from V and 3 from J; bases not matched to a gene: 4. The CDR3: CATSRVGTGKETQYF. CDR3 DNA: TGTGCCACCAGCAGAGTCGGGACAGGAAAAGAGACCCAGTACTTC.